The 27 T cell receptor beta chains reported below all come from one sample, sequenced in a study of blood T cell repertoires in COVID-19. Measured with immunoSEQ multiplex PCR; TCRdb has only the in-frame clones, and not every one. There are 95,000 to 150,000 clones in the sample; 88% occur only once, and about 1.6% lies in the top ten. Sequenced sample: peripheral blood. The source of these receptors is a human donor in a cohort sampled during active COVID-19.

This clone was counted only a few times. Other DNA variants within this sample encode the same CDR3. This chain links TRBV29-1 with TRBJ1-1; the match to TRBD1 covers 9 bases. With 4 bases clipped from V and 5 bases from J, the junction kept 2 bases outside the gene matches. Per germline, CDR1 SQVTM and CDR2 ANQGSEA. This CDR3 region has 12 residues. Here the CDR3 DNA reads TGCAGCGTTGTGACAGGGGGTACTGAAGCTTTCTTT. It specifies CSVVTGGTEAFF.

There are a few counts of this clone. The chain uses TRBV2 and TRBJ1-1; 7 bases line up with TRBD1. J gave up 4 bases and V 6 bases, and 5 bases lay outside the gene matches. CDR1 and CDR2 (germline): SNHLY, FYNNEI. The CDR3 sequence is 13 residues long. CDR3 in DNA: TGTGCCAGCAGGTTGACAGGGACCACTGAAGCTTTCTTT. This gives the protein CASRLTGTTEAFF.

The CDR3 nucleotides are TGTGCCAGTCTGTCCGAGGCAAACACAGATACGCAGTATTTT. Translating gives CASLSEANTDTQYF. J is TRBJ2-3 and V is TRBV5-8, with no clear D. The V gene's germline CDR1 is SGHTS and CDR2 YDEGEE. V lost 8 bases to trimming and J lost 2 bases, with 15 bases between them. The CDR3 is made up of 14 amino acids.

This sequence joins TRBV5-6 and TRBJ2-1; 9 bases line up with TRBD1. This CDR3 spans 16 amino acids. V was clipped by 4 bases and J by 10 bases; unmatched bases: 15. Germline V CDR1 and CDR2: SGHDT, YYEEEE. The CDR3 nucleotides are TGTGCCAGCAGCAGGTCCGGGACAGGGATAGGTTACGAGCAGTTCTTC. This codes for CASSRSGTGIGYEQFF.

This clone showed up just once. Written as DNA, the CDR3 is TGTGCCAGCAGCCCCTCCTGGGGACGGGACTCTGGCTACACCTTC. This sequence encodes CASSPSWGRDSGYTF. This chain connects TRBV7-2 to TRBJ1-2, with D possibly matching TRBD1 (5 bases). This CDR3 spans 15 amino acids. Germline CDR1 and CDR2: SGHTA and FQGNSA. Trimming took off 5 bases at V and 7 bases at J, with 20 bases between the two ends.

This rearrangement joins TRBV5-4 to TRBJ1-4; D call uncertain. The CDR3 has 14 amino acids. CDR1 and CDR2 (germline): SGHNT, YYREEE (reference sequence). The germline V and J ends were trimmed by 2 bases and 5 bases, with 10 bases remaining between them. The CDR3 DNA is TGTGCCAGCAGCTTTGATAGAGGGAATGAAAAACTGTTTTTT. Protein sequence: CASSFDRGNEKLFF.

Worth noting for this clone: Its ends do not fully match the called genes, so a read error is possible. The rearrangement links TRBV5-6 to TRBJ2-4; possibly TRBD1 for D (5 bases). Germline CDR1 SGHDT, CDR2 YYEEEE. This CDR3 is built from 14 residues. This CDR3 reads CASSLRQSKNIRYF. The CDR3 coding sequence is TGTGCCAGCAGCTTGAGACAGAGCAAAAACATTCGGTACTTC. The full variable domain, rest sourced from reference TRBV5-6 and TRBJ2-4, is DAGVTQSPTHLIKTRGQQVTLRCSPKSGHDTVSWYQQALGQGPQFIFQYYEEEERQRGNFPDRFSGHQFPNYSSELNVNALLLGDSALYLCASSLRQSKNIRYFGAGTRLSVL.

The rearrangement links TRBV5-1 to TRBJ2-2; no firm D call. V lost 0 bases and J 1 base, leaving 4 bases between the germline ends. CDR1 and CDR2 from the germline V gene are SGHRS and YFSETQ. The CDR3 sequence is 14 residues long. The CDR3 DNA is TGCGCCAGCAGCTTGGGACAGAACACCGGGGAGCTGTTTTTT. Its translation is CASSLGQNTGELFF. The full variable domain, with the rest looked up from reference TRBV5-1 and TRBJ2-2, is KAGVTQTPRYLIKTRGQQVTLSCSPISGHRSVSWYQQTPGQGLQFLFEYFSETQRNKGNFPGRFSGRQFSNSRSEMNVSTLELGDSALYLCASSLGQNTGELFFGEGSRLTVL.

V usage is TRBV21-1 and J usage is TRBJ2-5; no DNA check was done on the table's D call, TRBD1. TRBV21-1 is reported as a pseudogene. The CDR3 sequence is 15 residues long. The CDR3 sequence: CASSKVYNSQETQYF. In DNA, the CDR3 is TGTGCCAGCAGCAAAGTTTATAACAGTCAAGAGACCCAGTACTTC.

The gene calls are TRBV5-4 and TRBJ2-3; 10 bases align to TRBD2. There are 17 residues in the CDR3. J was trimmed by 3 bases and V by 0 bases; bases with no gene match: 7. In germline, CDR1 is SGHNT, CDR2 YYREEE (reference sequence). The CDR3 protein is CASSLASGRAWTDTQYF. The CDR3 coding sequence is TGTGCCAGCAGCTTGGCGAGCGGGAGGGCCTGGACAGATACGCAGTATTTT.

The chain recombines TRBV3-1 (or the pseudogene TRBV3-2) with TRBJ2-7; 9 bases line up with TRBD2. CDR1 and CDR2 (germline): LGHDT, YNNKEL (reference sequence). J gave up 1 base and V 4 bases, and 8 bases lay outside the gene matches. This CDR3 is built from 16 residues. CDR3 amino acids: CASSLAGTSMSYEQYF. CDR3 sequence (DNA): TGTGCCAGCAGCCTCGCCGGGACTAGCATGTCCTACGAGCAGTACTTC.

The V and J genes are TRBV18 and TRBJ1-2; D unclear. Per the germline V gene, CDR1 is KGHSH and CDR2 is LQKENI. The CDR3 consists of 14 residues. Trimming shortened V by 1 base and J by 2 bases, and 8 bases separated the two germline ends. The CDR3 reads CASSPRQKNYGYTF. DNA of the CDR3: TGTGCCAGCTCACCACGGCAGAAAAACTATGGCTACACCTTC.

J is TRBJ1-5 and V is TRBV27; tentatively, D is TRBD1 (6 bases). The germline V gene encodes CDR1 MNHEY and CDR2 SMNVEV (reference sequence). This CDR3 has 13 amino acids. V shed 5 bases and J shed 7 bases, with 12 bases lying between them. CDR3 in amino acids: CASSTRTEQPQHF. The CDR3 bases are TGTGCCAGCAGTACCCGGACAGAGCAGCCCCAGCATTTT.

V gene TRBV12-3 or TRBV12-4 combines with J gene TRBJ1-1; TRBD1 matches 7 bases. V shed 5 bases and J 5 bases; nucleotides not matched to a gene: 5. The CDR3 totals 13 residues. The CDR3 DNA sequence: TGTGCCAGCAGTAAAGACAGGGCTACTGAAGCTTTCTTT. Protein: CASSKDRATEAFF.

V usage is TRBV7-9 and J usage is TRBJ2-1, with a weak D call TRBD1 (6 bases). Germline CDR1 is SEHNR and CDR2 is FQNEAQ (reference sequence). V lost 2 bases, J lost 8 bases, and 19 bases lay in between. The CDR3 is made up of 16 amino acids. In DNA, the CDR3 is TGTGCCAGCAGCTTATACTACAGGGAGCGCGTAGATGAGCAGTTCTTC. Its translation: CASSLYYRERVDEQFF.

This sequence joins TRBV19 and TRBJ1-5, with 10 positions matching TRBD1. With 4 bases clipped from V and 5 bases from J, the junction kept 5 bases outside the gene matches. The CDR3 totals 15 residues. CDR1 and CDR2 (germline): LNHDA, SQIVND (reference sequence). CDR3 sequence (DNA): TGTGCCAGTAGTACAACGGACAGGGGGTATCAGCCCCAGCATTTT. The encoded protein is CASSTTDRGYQPQHF.

This rearrangement joins TRBV19 to TRBJ2-5; 15 nucleotides line up with TRBD2. Trimming took 4 bases from V and 4 from J; bases not matched to a gene: 1. The length of the CDR3 is 15 residues. Per germline, CDR1 LNHDA and CDR2 SQIVND (reference sequence). CDR3 sequence: CASSRGLAGGETQYF. For the CDR3, the DNA is TGTGCCAGTAGTAGGGGACTAGCGGGAGGAGAGACCCAGTACTTC.

The rearrangement links TRBV5-5 to TRBJ1-2; D uncertain. V was clipped by 0 bases and J by 4 bases, with 13 bases between them. The CDR3 runs 15 residues. Germline V gene lookup returns CDR1 SGHKS and CDR2 YYEKEE (reference sequence). CDR3 DNA: TGTGCCAGCAGCTTGGAGGCCGGGGAGGGCTATGGCTACACCTTC. Translated: CASSLEAGEGYGYTF.

The gene calls are TRBV23-1 and TRBJ2-3; TRBD1 might be the D (5 bases). TRBV23-1 is an ORF, with its function uncertain. V lost 2 bases, J lost 2 bases, and 14 bases lay in between. The CDR3 spans 16 residues. The CDR3 sequence: CASSQPPRVSTDTQYF. For the CDR3, the DNA is TGCGCCAGCAGTCAACCCCCCAGGGTTTCCACAGATACGCAGTATTTT.

This sequence joins TRBV4-1 and TRBJ2-5; D gene uncertain. Germline assignment: CDR1 MGHRA and CDR2 YSYEKL. The CDR3 loop spans 15 amino acids. V was shortened by 0 bases and J by 7 bases, with 15 bases between the two germline ends. Written as DNA, the CDR3 is TGCGCCAGCAGCCAAGATTCCTTCCTCATCGGGACCCAGTACTTC. This encodes CASSQDSFLIGTQYF.

This chain uses TRBV6-5 with TRBJ2-5; a possible D gene is TRBD2 (7 bases). V was pared by 6 bases and J by 5 bases, with 13 bases between. The CDR3 extends over 13 amino acids. Germline lookup yields CDR1 MNHEY and CDR2 SVGAGI. CDR3 DNA: TGTGCCAGCAGCCGGGGGCGGGGGGAGACCCAGTACTTC. Translated: CASSRGRGETQYF.

This clone was observed a single time. In DNA form, the CDR3 reads TGTGCCAGCAGTGGGGGGACGAAAAGGCTTCGACCTGCGTACGAGCAGTACTTC. Its translation: CASSGGTKRLRPAYEQYF. This chain joins TRBV27 and TRBJ2-7; possibly TRBD2 for D (6 bases). V was clipped by 5 bases and J by 4 bases, with 27 bases between them. Germline V gives CDR1 MNHEY, CDR2 SMNVEV (reference sequence). The CDR3 has 18 residues.

The chain has TRBV7-6 and TRBJ1-5; 10 bases agree with TRBD1. Germline-derived CDR1 and CDR2 are SGHVS and FNYEAQ. J lost 2 bases, V lost 5 bases, and 3 bases had no gene match. The CDR3 length is 15 residues. CDR3 coding DNA: TGTGCCAGCAGCCCCGGACAGGGGGGCAATCAGCCCCAGCATTTT. This translates into CASSPGQGGNQPQHF.

The CDR3 sequence: CASSQVGDREAFF. DNA for the CDR3: TGTGCCAGCAGCCAAGTGGGGGACAGAGAAGCTTTCTTT. This sequence joins TRBV3-1 (or the pseudogene TRBV3-2) and TRBJ1-1; 7 nucleotides match TRBD1. After removal of 1 base from V and 8 bases from J, the junction contained 4 bases not matched to a gene. Per germline, CDR1 LGHDT and CDR2 YNNKEL (reference sequence). This CDR3 is 13 amino acids long.

The chain joins TRBV30 to TRBJ2-7, with TRBD2 identical over 10 bases. V lost 0 bases and J lost 3; bases outside the gene matches: 2. The CDR3 is 14 amino acids. The germline V gene encodes CDR1 GTSNPN and CDR2 SVGIG (reference sequence). For the CDR3, the DNA is TGTGCCTGGAGTGTAAGCGGGGGGGACTACGAGCAGTACTTC. Protein sequence: CAWSVSGGDYEQYF.

This chain uses TRBV10-3 with TRBJ2-2, with TRBD2 matching 7 bases. Germline loops: CDR1 ENHRY, CDR2 SYGVKD. V lost 0 bases to trimming and J lost 4 bases; unmatched junction nucleotides: 8. This CDR3 is 17 amino acids long. CDR3 nucleotides: TGTGCCATCAGTGAGTCGAAGGTCCAGCGGGGCACCGGGGAGCTGTTTTTT. This encodes CAISESKVQRGTGELFF.

The chain couples TRBV28 to TRBJ1-1, with a possible D match to TRBD1 (5 bases). The CDR3 covers 14 residues. Germline V gene sequence: CDR1 MDHEN, CDR2 SYDVKM. Trimming took 3 bases from V and 3 from J, leaving 11 bases between them. The CDR3 DNA follows: TGTGCCAGCAGTTTGTTGCAGGGATACACTGAAGCTTTCTTT. It is translated as CASSLLQGYTEAFF.